This is a list of T cell receptor beta chains from one sample in a study of vaccination effects on CD4 cells after COVID-19. Assay used: immunoSEQ multiplex PCR; TCRdb lists only in-frame clones, some missing. Here the sample spans around 81,000 clones, over 70% being singletons. No antigen has been identified for these receptors. The material sequenced was CD4+ T cells from PBMCs cultured with HCoV-OC43 spike peptides, taken after COVID-19 vaccination. These receptors came from a human donor who received a COVID-19 vaccine. CDR3s include the opening cysteine and the closing phenylalanine or tryptophan.

cdr3_aa,v_call,j_call
CASTVSGVYGYTF,TRBV11-2,TRBJ1-2
CASSPPDTYSGNTIYF,TRBV3-1/TRBV3-2,TRBJ1-3
CASRETGEGYGYTF,TRBV7-8,TRBJ1-2
CASSPPGPNNSPLHF,TRBV18,TRBJ1-6
CATSDPGQGLAGELFF,TRBV24-1,TRBJ2-2
CASSQTSGGAEQFF,TRBV4-3,TRBJ2-1
CASSRGGRDTQYF,TRBV4-3,TRBJ2-3
CATSDPDTYGYTF,TRBV24-1,TRBJ1-2
CASSDRGLAGPGELFF,TRBV10-1,TRBJ2-2
CASSSSGTRYNEQFF,TRBV7-2,TRBJ2-1
CATSDPTGTGETQYF,TRBV24-1,TRBJ2-5
CASSLTAGGDYGYTF,TRBV7-3,TRBJ1-2
CASSPRGEKLFF,TRBV6-2/TRBV6-3,TRBJ1-4
CASSIVKGDKFF,TRBV19,TRBJ2-1
CASSEALLRTMNTEAFF,TRBV6-1,TRBJ1-1
CASSKGHWGSPLHF,TRBV6-5,TRBJ1-6
CASSYTGDRLYGYTF,TRBV6-5,TRBJ1-2
CASSPTGWNSPLHF,TRBV3-1/TRBV3-2,TRBJ1-6
CASSPSTGNADTEAFF,TRBV5-1,TRBJ1-1
CASSAGKSYHQPQHF,TRBV6-5,TRBJ1-5
CSVAKVDRGRGGYTF,TRBV29-1,TRBJ1-2
CASSQGQGHNNSPLHF,TRBV3-1/TRBV3-2,TRBJ1-6
CASRREEGELFF,TRBV5-1,TRBJ2-2
CASSSRAGRWADTQYF,TRBV7-2,TRBJ2-3
CASSLSDHYGYTF,TRBV28,TRBJ1-2
CAISPRGGQNTDTQYF,TRBV10-3,TRBJ2-3
CASSLLLGRLYSGANVLTF,TRBV7-9,TRBJ2-6
CASGTGEAGYTF,TRBV10-2,TRBJ1-2
CASSIGNRGAGNTIYF,TRBV11-3,TRBJ1-3
CASSPGRGTDSGNTIYF,TRBV19,TRBJ1-3
CASRQTTRTQYF,TRBV28,TRBJ2-5
CASSPLTGGENTEAFF,TRBV18,TRBJ1-1
CASSDEVGLQAKNIQYF,TRBV11-3,TRBJ2-4
CASSESGILTSNTEAFF,TRBV2,TRBJ1-1
CASSLGQGGTQYF,TRBV5-1,TRBJ2-5
CAWSPRDRVFNEQFF,TRBV30,TRBJ2-1
CASSQWVGNTDTQYF,TRBV27,TRBJ2-3
CARRQGLVSPLHF,TRBV5-7,TRBJ1-6
CASSWGLDTDTQYF,TRBV5-1,TRBJ2-3
CASSEAGGPDTQYF,TRBV10-1,TRBJ2-3
CASSLVGRDTGELFF,TRBV5-1,TRBJ2-2
CASSLGGDNYGYTF,TRBV7-2,TRBJ1-2
CASSYTGGIETQYF,TRBV5-1,TRBJ2-5
CASRRLGEGETQYF,TRBV5-4,TRBJ2-5
CASSFSQFDSPLHF,TRBV7-2,TRBJ1-6
CASSPRGAIGDTQYF,TRBV18,TRBJ2-3
CASSEGTQYF,TRBV2,TRBJ2-5
CSVVRGPQETQYF,TRBV29-1,TRBJ2-5
CASARGTSWAGELFF,TRBV15,TRBJ2-2
CATSRDSGAATNEKLFF,TRBV15,TRBJ1-4
CSVENRGTEAFF,TRBV29-1,TRBJ1-1
CASKVRGMNTEAFF,TRBV10-2,TRBJ1-1
CASSRTSGTDTQYF,TRBV9,TRBJ2-3
CASSLQTGPGNTIYF,TRBV7-3,TRBJ1-3